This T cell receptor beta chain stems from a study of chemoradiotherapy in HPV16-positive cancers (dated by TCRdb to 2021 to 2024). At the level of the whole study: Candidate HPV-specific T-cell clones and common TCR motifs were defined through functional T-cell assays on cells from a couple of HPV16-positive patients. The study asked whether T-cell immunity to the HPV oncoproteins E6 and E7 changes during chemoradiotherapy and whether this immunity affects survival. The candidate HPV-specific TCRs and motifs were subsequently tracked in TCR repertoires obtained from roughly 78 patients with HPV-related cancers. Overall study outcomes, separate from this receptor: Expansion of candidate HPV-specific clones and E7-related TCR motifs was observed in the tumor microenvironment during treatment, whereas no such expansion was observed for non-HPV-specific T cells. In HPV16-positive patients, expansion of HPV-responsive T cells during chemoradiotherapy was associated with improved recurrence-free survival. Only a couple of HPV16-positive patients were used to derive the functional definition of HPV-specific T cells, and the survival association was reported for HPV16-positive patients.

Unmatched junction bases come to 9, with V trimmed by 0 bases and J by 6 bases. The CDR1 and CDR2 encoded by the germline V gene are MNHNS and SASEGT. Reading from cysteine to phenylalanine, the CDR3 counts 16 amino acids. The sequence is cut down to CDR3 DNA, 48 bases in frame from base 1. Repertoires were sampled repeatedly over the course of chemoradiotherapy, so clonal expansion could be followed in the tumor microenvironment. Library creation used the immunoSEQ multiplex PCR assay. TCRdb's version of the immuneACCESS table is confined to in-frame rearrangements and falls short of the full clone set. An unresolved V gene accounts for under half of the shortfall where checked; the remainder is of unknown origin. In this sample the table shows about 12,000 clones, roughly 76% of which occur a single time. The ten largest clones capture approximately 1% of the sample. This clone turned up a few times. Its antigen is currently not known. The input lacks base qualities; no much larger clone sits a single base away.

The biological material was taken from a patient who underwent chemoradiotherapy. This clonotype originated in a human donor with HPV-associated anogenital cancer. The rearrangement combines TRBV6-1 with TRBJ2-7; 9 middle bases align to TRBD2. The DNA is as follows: TGTGCCAGCAGTGAAGCGCCAGCGGGACTAGCTACCGAGCAGTACTTC. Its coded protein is CASSEAPAGLATEQYF.